A single sample gave rise to the 17 T cell receptor beta chains below, sequenced in a study of Ad26.COV2.S vaccination and SARS-CoV-2 variants. Treatment: roughly 18 received Ad26.COV2.S at low or high dose, single or two shots; five or six received placebo; per-sample allocation not given. Day 63 after the first vaccine or placebo injection was the time point for sampling. Repertoires were generated with immunoSEQ multiplex PCR, while TCRdb's copy carries only in-frame clones and drops some. Of approximately 400,000 clones listed, under 90% were seen once; the top ten hold approximately 7%. The material was peripheral blood, obtained in a trial of Ad26.COV2.S vaccine versus placebo. These receptors came from a person aged 18-65 years who received the Ad26.COV2.S COVID-19 vaccine or a placebo.

The chain is built from TRBV27 and TRBJ2-1; 7 positions match TRBD1. V lost 6 bases to trimming and J lost 0 bases; unmatched junction nucleotides: 5. The V gene's germline CDR1 is MNHEY and CDR2 SMNVEV (reference sequence). The CDR3 extends over 15 amino acids. The CDR3 reads CASSKDRSSYNEQFF. The CDR3 nucleotides read TGTGCCAGCAGCAAGGACAGGAGCTCCTACAATGAGCAGTTCTTC.

This clone turned up a few times. The rearrangement uses TRBV5-4 and TRBJ2-1; 8 bases map to TRBD2. Trimming took 7 bases from V and 5 from J; bases not matched to a gene: 11. The CDR3 runs to 15 residues. Germline V gives CDR1 SGHNT, CDR2 YYREEE (reference sequence). DNA of the CDR3: TGTGCCAGCTCCTACGGGGGGGGTAGAAACAATGAGCAGTTCTTC. Translated, it gives CASSYGGGRNNEQFF.

The rearrangement joins TRBV11-2 to TRBJ2-1; D may be TRBD2 (5 bases). This CDR3 is 13 amino acids long. From germline, CDR1 is SGHAT and CDR2 FQNNGV. Trimming stripped 4 bases from V and 10 bases from J, with 14 bases between. The CDR3 bases are TGTGCCAGCAGCTCCGGGATCTTTGTAGAGCAGTTCTTC. It is translated as CASSSGIFVEQFF. Combining the CDR3 with reference TRBV11-2 and TRBJ2-1 gives the whole variable domain EAGVAQSPRYKIIEKRQSVAFWCNPISGHATLYWYQQILGQGPKLLIQFQNNGVVDDSQLPKDRFSAERLKGVDSTLKIQPAKLEDSAVYLCASSSGIFVEQFFGPGTRLTVL.

In regard to this clone: One base away lies a much larger clone, so this may be a sequencing read error. The V gene is TRBV5-1, the J gene TRBJ1-3, with D uncertain. This CDR3 spans 15 amino acids. CDR1 and CDR2 from the germline V gene are SGHRS and YFSETQ. Trimming pared 0 bases from V and 0 bases from J, leaving 7 bases between. The CDR3 spells CASSLGRSSGNTIYF. As DNA, the CDR3 is TGCGCCAGCAGCTTGGGACGGAGCTCTGGAAACACCATATATTTT.

This clone was detected only a few times. The chain uses TRBV4-2 and TRBJ2-3; possibly TRBD2 for D (6 bases). This CDR3 has 15 amino acids. V shed 2 bases and J shed 2 bases, with 11 bases lying between them. CDR1 is LGHNA and CDR2 is YNFKEQ in the germline V gene. For the CDR3, the DNA is TGTGCCAGCAGCCAACTTAGCGGAATCACAGATACGCAGTATTTT. Its protein product is CASSQLSGITDTQYF.

This chain links TRBV10-1 with TRBJ1-6; maybe TRBD1 (5 bases). Trimming left V 6 bases short and J 6 bases short, with 9 bases between. From germline, CDR1 is WNHNN and CDR2 SYGVQD (reference sequence). The CDR3 has 13 residues. The CDR3 spells CASSMGLNSPLHF. CDR3 DNA sequence: TGCGCCAGCAGCATGGGGCTTAATTCACCCCTCCACTTT.

The V call is TRBV5-5, the J call TRBJ1-1, with D perhaps TRBD1 (5 bases). This CDR3 has 13 amino acids. CDR1 and CDR2 (germline): SGHKS, YYEKEE (reference sequence). Trimming stripped 0 bases from V and 6 bases from J, with 9 bases between. The CDR3 protein is CASSLGQSPEAFF. The CDR3 bases are TGTGCCAGCAGCTTGGGACAGTCCCCTGAAGCTTTCTTT.

The V gene is TRBV6-2 or TRBV6-3, the J gene TRBJ2-7; unclear D gene. Deletions cut 0 bases from V and 5 bases from J, with 14 bases between. Per the germline V gene, CDR1 is MNHEY and CDR2 is SVGEGT. The CDR3 is made up of 15 amino acids. CDR3 residues: CASSYSSPPGDEQYF. Here the CDR3 DNA reads TGTGCCAGCAGTTACTCGTCCCCGCCCGGAGACGAGCAGTACTTC.

This clone occurred a few times. The chain is built from TRBV19 and TRBJ1-4; 7 nucleotides agree with TRBD1. Germline values: CDR1 LNHDA, CDR2 SQIVND (reference sequence). This CDR3 is 14 amino acids long. The V segment lost 7 bases and the J segment 1 base; nucleotides outside the gene matches: 3. CDR3 amino acids: CASTRDRTNEKLFF. CDR3 in DNA: TGTGCCAGTACCAGGGACAGAACTAATGAAAAACTGTTTTTT.

The chain employs TRBV15 and TRBJ2-7; either TRBD1 or TRBD2 may supply D (5 bases each). Germline loops: CDR1 LNHNV, CDR2 YYDKDF (reference sequence). The CDR3 length is 14 residues. V was clipped by 5 bases and J by 2 bases, with 13 bases between them. The CDR3 sequence: CATSRWDATYEQYF. In DNA, the CDR3 is TGTGCCACCAGCCGCTGGGACGCAACCTACGAGCAGTACTTC.

This clone appeared a few times. The rearrangement links TRBV2 to TRBJ2-1; TRBD2 aligns across 8 bases. Germline loops: CDR1 SNHLY, CDR2 FYNNEI. The J segment lost 12 bases and the V segment lost 10 bases, leaving 14 bases of the junction unmatched. This CDR3 is 13 amino acids long. The CDR3 sequence is CATAPGLGLGQFF. CDR3 DNA sequence: TGTGCCACAGCTCCGGGACTAGGTTTGGGGCAGTTCTTC.

The gene calls are TRBV7-9 and TRBJ2-1; 8 bases fit TRBD1. In germline, CDR1 is SEHNR, CDR2 FQNEAQ (reference sequence). This CDR3 region has 17 residues. The ends lost 4 bases at V and 6 bases at J; junction bases unmatched: 14. The CDR3 is CASSSGQGGFSSNEQFF. In DNA, the CDR3 is TGTGCCAGCAGCTCAGGACAGGGAGGTTTTTCGAGCAATGAGCAGTTCTTC.

The genes are TRBV5-1 and TRBJ1-3, with D unresolved. The germline V gene encodes CDR1 SGHRS and CDR2 YFSETQ. This CDR3 comprises 13 residues. Trimming took off 0 bases at V and 7 bases at J, with 8 bases between the two ends. CDR3 DNA: TGCGCCAGCAGCTTGGGTCAGTCCAACACCATATATTTT. Protein: CASSLGQSNTIYF.

The chain has TRBV4-2 and TRBJ2-1; 8 nucleotides align to TRBD2. Trimming cost V 2 bases and J 6 bases; bases outside gene matches: 3. This CDR3 is 14 amino acids long. The germline CDR1 and CDR2 sequences are LGHNA and YNFKEQ. CDR3 DNA sequence: TGTGCCAGCAGCCAATCACGGGGGGGCAATGAGCAGTTCTTC. Its protein product is CASSQSRGGNEQFF.

A remark on this clone: The junction does not match germline at one end; this may be a read error. The chain employs TRBV7-9 and TRBJ2-3; D perhaps matches TRBD2 (6 bases). This CDR3 comprises 13 residues. The germline V gene encodes CDR1 SEHNR and CDR2 FQNEAQ (reference sequence). The CDR3: CASTAEGTDTQYF. The CDR3 DNA reads as TGTGCCAGCACCGCGGAGGGCACGGATACGCAGTATTTT.

The rearrangement links TRBV10-2 to TRBJ1-3, with 9 bases that match TRBD1. This CDR3 has 15 residues. V shed 8 bases and J 0 bases; nucleotides not matched to a gene: 5. Germline CDR1 and CDR2: WSHSY and SAAADI. The CDR3 loop is CASSYRGLSGNTIYF. The CDR3 DNA sequence: TGCGCCAGCTCATACAGGGGGCTCTCTGGAAACACCATATATTTT.

V is TRBV6-4 and J is TRBJ1-1; D unclear. Germline V gene lookup returns CDR1 MRHNA and CDR2 SNTAGT. This CDR3 has 17 amino acids. Trimming cost V 2 bases and J 1 base, with 17 bases left between them. CDR3 sequence: CASSDRLVGGQNTEAFF. The CDR3 DNA sequence: TGTGCCAGCAGTGACCGGCTGGTGGGAGGGCAGAACACTGAAGCTTTCTTT.